The clone carrying this T cell receptor beta chain was observed a few times. The target antigen is unknown. Hyperthyroidism patients were newly diagnosed, had disease duration under 2 months, and were aged 18 to 65 years. These data are taken from a study of T cells in Graves' hyperthyroidism and ophthalmopathy. TCR beta CDR3 regions were amplified from RNA transcripts. The TCR CDR3 was amplified in a first-round RT-PCR using the HTBI primer set. TCRdb re-analysed the multiplex PCR reads in MiXCR, keeping a single row per CDR3 protein. The sample includes around 350,000 distinct CDR3 sequences, approximately 14% of them seen just once. Study-level findings and limits: Most thyroid clonotypes that were expanded above 0.001 also turned up in blood. It was a median around 6 months before onset that the model predicted ophthalmopathy.

This TCR derives from a woman under 30 with Graves' hyperthyroidism that later progressed to Graves' ophthalmopathy. Sequencing input: blood.

This chain's CDR3 is CSARAPSRGGETQYF. CDR3 in DNA: TGCAGTGCTAGAGCCCCCTCTAGGGGGGGCGAGACCCAGTACTTC. V is TRBV20-1 and J is TRBJ2-5, with a possible D match to TRBD2 (7 bases). Germline V gene data show CDR1 as DFQATT and CDR2 as SNEGSKA (reference sequence). With 1 base removed from V and 5 bases from J, the gap between germline ends came to 17 bases. The CDR3 totals 15 residues.